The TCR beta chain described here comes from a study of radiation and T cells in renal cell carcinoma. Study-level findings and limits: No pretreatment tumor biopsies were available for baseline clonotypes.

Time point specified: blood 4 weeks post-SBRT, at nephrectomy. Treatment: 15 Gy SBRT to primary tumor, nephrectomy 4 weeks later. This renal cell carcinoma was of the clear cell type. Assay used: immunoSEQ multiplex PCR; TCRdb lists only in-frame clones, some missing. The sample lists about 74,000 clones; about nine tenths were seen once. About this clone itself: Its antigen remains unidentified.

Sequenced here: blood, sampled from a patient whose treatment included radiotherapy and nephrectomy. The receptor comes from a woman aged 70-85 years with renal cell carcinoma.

In DNA form, the CDR3 reads TGTGCCAGTACCAGGACAGGGGGCATGAGTCAGCCCCAGCATTTT. Translation: CASTRTGGMSQPQHF. This rearrangement joins TRBV19 to TRBJ1-5, with 11 bases matching TRBD1. The V gene's germline CDR1 is LNHDA and CDR2 SQIVND (reference sequence). The CDR3 is made up of 15 amino acids. The V gene end was trimmed by 7 bases and the J gene end by 6 bases; junction bases not matched to a gene: 8.